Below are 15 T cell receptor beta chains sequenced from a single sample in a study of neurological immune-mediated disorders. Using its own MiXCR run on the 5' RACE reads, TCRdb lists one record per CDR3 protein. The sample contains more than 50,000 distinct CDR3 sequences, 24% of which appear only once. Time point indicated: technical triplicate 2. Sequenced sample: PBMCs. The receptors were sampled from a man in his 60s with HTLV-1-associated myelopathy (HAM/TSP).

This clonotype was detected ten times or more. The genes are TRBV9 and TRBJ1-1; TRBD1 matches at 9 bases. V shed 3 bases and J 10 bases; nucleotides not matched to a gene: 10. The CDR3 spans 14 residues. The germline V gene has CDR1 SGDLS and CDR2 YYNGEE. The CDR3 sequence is CASSGTGGAGTAFF. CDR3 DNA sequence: TGTGCCAGCAGCGGAACAGGGGGCGCCGGGACAGCTTTCTTT.

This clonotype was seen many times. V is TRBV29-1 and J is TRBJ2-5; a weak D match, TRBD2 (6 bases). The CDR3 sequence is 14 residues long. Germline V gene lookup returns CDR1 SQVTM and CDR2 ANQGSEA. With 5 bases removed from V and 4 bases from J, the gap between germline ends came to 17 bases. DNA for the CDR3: TGCAGCGTTTCCCCGTCACTAGCAGGAGAGACCCAGTACTTC. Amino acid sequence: CSVSPSLAGETQYF.

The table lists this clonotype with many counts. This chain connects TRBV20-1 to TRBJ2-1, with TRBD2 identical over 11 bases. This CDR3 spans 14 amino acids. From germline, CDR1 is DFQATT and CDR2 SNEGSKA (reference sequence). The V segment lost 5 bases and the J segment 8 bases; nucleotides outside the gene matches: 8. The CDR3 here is CSAEKLAGEDEQFF. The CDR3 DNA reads TGCAGTGCTGAGAAACTAGCGGGGGAGGATGAGCAGTTCTTC.

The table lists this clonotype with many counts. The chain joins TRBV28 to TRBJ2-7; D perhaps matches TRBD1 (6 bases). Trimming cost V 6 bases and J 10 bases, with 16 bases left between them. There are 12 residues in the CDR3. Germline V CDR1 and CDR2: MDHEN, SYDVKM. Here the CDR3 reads CASSPNKGVQYF. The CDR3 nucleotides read TGTGCCAGCAGCCCAAACAAGGGGGTACAGTACTTC.

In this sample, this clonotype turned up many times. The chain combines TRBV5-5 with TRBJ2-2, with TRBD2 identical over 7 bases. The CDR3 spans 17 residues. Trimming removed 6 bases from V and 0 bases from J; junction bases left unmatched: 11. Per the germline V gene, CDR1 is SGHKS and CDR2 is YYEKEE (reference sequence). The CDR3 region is CASTQGTSGTNTGELFF. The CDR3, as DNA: TGTGCCAGCACCCAAGGAACAAGCGGGACGAACACCGGGGAGCTGTTTTTT.

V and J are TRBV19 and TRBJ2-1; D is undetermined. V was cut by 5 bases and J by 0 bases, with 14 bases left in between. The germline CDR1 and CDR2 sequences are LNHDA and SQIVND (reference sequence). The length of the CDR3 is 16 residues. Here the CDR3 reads CASSPVQTSSYNEQFF. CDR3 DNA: TGTGCCAGTAGTCCAGTTCAGACGAGCTCCTACAATGAGCAGTTCTTC.

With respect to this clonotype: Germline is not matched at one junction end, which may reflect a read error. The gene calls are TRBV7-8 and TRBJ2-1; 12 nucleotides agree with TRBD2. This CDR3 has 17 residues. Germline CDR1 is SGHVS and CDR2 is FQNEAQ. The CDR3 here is CASLISGGLAGFNELFF. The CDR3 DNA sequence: TGTGCCAGCCTCATAAGTGGGGGACTAGCGGGTTTCAATGAGCTGTTCTTC.

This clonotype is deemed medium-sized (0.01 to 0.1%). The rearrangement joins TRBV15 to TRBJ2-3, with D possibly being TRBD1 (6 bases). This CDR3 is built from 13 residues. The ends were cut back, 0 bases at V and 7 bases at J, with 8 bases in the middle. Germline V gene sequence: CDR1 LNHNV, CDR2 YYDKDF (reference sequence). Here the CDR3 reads CATSREGTNTQYF. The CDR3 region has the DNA TGTGCCACCAGCAGAGAAGGGACAAATACGCAGTATTTT.

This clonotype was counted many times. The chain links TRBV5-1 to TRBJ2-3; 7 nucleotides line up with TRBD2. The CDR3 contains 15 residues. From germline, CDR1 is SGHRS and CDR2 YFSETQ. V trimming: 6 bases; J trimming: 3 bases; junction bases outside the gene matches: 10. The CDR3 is CASTVAGQPTDTQYF. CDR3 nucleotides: TGCGCCAGCACCGTAGCGGGCCAACCTACAGATACGCAGTATTTT. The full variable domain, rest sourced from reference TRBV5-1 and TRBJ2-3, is KAGVTQTPRYLIKTRGQQVTLSCSPISGHRSVSWYQQTPGQGLQFLFEYFSETQRNKGNFPGRFSGRQFSNSRSEMNVSTLELGDSALYLCASTVAGQPTDTQYFGPGTRLTVL.

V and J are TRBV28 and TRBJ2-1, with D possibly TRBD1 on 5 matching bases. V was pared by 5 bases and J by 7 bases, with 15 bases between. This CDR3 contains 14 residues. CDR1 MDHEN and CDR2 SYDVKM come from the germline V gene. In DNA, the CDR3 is TGTGCCAGCAGTCCGACAGCGTCGGGTAATGAGCAGTTCTTC. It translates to CASSPTASGNEQFF.

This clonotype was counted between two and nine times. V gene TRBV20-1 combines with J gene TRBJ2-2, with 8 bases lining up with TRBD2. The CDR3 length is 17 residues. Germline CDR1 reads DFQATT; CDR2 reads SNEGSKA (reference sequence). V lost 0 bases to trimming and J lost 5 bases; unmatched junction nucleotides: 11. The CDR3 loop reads CSARDTAAGGGTGELFF. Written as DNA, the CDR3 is TGCAGTGCTAGAGATACGGCGGCGGGAGGAGGGACCGGGGAGCTGTTTTTT.

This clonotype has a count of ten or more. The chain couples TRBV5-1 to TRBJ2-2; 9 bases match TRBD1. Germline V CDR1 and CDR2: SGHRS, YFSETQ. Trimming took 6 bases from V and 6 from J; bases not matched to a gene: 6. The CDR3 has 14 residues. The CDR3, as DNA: TGCGCCAGCAACAGGGGGCTAGAGGCCGGGGAGCTGTTTTTT. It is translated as CASNRGLEAGELFF.

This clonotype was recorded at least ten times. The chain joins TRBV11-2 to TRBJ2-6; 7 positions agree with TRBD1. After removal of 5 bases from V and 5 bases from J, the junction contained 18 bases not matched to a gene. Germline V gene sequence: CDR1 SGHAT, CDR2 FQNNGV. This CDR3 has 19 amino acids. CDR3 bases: TGTGCCAGCAGCCAGAGAACCGGGACAGCGGTTCTGAGGGCCAACGTCCTGACTTTC. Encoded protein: CASSQRTGTAVLRANVLTF.

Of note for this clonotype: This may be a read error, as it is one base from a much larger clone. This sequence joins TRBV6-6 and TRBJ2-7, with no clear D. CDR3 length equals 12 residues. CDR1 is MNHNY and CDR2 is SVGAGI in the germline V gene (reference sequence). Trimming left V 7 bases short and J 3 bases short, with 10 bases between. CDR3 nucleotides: TGTGCCAGCACTGTGGATTTCTACGAGCAGTACTTC. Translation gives CASTVDFYEQYF.

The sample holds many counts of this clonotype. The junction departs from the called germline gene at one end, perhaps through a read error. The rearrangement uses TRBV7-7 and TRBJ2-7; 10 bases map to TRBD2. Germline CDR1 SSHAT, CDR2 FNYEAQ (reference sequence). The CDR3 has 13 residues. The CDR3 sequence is CASSLTSGYEQYF. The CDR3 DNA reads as TGTGCTAGCAGCTTGACTAGCGGGTACGAGCAGTACTTC.